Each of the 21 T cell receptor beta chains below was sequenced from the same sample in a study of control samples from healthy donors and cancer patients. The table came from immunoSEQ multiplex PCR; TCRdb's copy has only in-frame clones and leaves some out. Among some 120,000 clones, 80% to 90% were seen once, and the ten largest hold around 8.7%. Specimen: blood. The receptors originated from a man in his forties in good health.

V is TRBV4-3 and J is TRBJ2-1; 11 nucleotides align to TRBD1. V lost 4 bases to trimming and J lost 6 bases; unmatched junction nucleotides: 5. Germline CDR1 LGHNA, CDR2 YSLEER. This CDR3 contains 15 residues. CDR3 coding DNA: TGCGCCAGCAGCCCCGGGACAGGGGGGGTCAATGAGCAGTTCTTC. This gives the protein CASSPGTGGVNEQFF.

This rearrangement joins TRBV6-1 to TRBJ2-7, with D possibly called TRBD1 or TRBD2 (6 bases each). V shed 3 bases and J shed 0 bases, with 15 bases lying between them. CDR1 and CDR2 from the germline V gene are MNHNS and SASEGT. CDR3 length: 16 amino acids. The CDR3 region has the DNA TGTGCCAGCAGTGAGTTGGTAGGGGGGAGCTCCTACGAGCAGTACTTC. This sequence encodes CASSELVGGSSYEQYF.

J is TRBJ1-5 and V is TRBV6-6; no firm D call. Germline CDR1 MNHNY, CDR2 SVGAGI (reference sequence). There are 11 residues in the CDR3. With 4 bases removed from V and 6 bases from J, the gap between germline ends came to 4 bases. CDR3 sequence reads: CASSFSQPQHF. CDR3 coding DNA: TGTGCCAGCAGTTTTTCTCAGCCCCAGCATTTT.

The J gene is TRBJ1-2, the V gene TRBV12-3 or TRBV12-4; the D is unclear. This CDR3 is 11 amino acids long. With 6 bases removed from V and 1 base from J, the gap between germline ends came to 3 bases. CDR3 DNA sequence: TGTGCCAGCAGCCGTAACTATGGCTACACCTTC. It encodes CASSRNYGYTF.

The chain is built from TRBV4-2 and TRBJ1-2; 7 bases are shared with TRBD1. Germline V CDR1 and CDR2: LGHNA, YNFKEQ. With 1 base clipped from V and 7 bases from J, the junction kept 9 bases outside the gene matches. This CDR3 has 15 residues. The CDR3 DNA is TGTGCCAGCAGCCAAGTAGGGGAGGGGGCCGCTGGCTACACCTTC. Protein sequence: CASSQVGEGAAGYTF.

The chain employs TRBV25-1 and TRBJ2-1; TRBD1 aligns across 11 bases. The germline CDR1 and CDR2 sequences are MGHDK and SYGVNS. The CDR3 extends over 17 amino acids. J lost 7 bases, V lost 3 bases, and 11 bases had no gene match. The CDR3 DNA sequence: TGTGCCAGCAGTGATCAACGGACAGGGGGCTCCCAAAATGAGCAGTTCTTC. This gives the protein CASSDQRTGGSQNEQFF.

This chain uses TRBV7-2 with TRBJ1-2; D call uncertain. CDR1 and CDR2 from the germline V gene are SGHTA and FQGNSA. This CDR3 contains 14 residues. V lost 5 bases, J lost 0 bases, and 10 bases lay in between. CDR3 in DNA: TGTGCCAGCAGCCCCGAGGGCGCTAACTATGGCTACACCTTC. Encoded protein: CASSPEGANYGYTF. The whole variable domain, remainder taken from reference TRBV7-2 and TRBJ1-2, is GAGVSQSPSNKVTEKGKDVELRCDPISGHTALYWYRQSLGQGLEFLIYFQGNSAPDKSGLPSDRFSAERTGGSVSTLTIQRTQQEDSAVYLCASSPEGANYGYTFGSGTRLTVV.

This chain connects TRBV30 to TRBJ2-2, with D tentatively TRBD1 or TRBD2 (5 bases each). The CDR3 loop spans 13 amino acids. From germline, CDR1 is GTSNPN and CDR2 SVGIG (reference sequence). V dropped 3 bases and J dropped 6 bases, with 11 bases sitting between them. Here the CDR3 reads CAWSYGAAGELFF. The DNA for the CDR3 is TGTGCCTGGAGCTACGGGGCCGCCGGGGAGCTGTTTTTT.

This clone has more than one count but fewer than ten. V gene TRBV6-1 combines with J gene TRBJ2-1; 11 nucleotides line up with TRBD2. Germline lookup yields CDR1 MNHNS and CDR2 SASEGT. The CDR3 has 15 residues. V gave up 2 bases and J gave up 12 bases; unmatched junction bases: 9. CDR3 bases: TGTGCCAGCAGTGAAATTCTAGCGGGGGGTGTCGGGCAGTTCTTC. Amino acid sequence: CASSEILAGGVGQFF.

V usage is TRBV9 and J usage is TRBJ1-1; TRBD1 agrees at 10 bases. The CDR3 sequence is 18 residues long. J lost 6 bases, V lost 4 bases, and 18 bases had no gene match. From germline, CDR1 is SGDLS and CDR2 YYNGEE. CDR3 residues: CASSRTPGQGTAAPEAFF. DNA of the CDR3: TGTGCCAGCAGCCGGACACCGGGACAGGGGACCGCGGCCCCTGAAGCTTTCTTT.

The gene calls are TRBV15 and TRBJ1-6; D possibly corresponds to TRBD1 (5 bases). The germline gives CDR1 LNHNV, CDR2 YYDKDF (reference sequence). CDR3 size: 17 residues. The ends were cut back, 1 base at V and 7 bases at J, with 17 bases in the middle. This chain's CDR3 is CATSRGQTLEMNSPLHF. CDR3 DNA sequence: TGTGCCACCAGCAGAGGACAGACGCTAGAGATGAATTCACCCCTCCACTTT.

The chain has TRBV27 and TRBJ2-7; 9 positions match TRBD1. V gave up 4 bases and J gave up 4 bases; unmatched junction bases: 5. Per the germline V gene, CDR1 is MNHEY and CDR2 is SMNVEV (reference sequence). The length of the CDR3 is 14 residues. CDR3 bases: TGTGCCAGCAGTTCACAGGGGGCCCGGTACGAGCAGTACTTC. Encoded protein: CASSSQGARYEQYF.

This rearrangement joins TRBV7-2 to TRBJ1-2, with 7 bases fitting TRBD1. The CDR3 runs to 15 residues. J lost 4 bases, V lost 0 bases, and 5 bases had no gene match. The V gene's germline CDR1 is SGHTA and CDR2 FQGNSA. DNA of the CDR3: TGTGCCAGCAGCTTAGCCCTACAGGGGCTCTATGGCTACACCTTC. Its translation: CASSLALQGLYGYTF.

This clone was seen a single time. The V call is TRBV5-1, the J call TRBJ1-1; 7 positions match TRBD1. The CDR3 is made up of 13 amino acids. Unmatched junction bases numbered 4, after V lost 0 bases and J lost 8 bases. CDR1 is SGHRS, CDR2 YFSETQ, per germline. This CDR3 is CASSLEGQREAFF. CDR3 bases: TGCGCCAGCAGCTTGGAGGGACAGAGAGAAGCTTTCTTT.

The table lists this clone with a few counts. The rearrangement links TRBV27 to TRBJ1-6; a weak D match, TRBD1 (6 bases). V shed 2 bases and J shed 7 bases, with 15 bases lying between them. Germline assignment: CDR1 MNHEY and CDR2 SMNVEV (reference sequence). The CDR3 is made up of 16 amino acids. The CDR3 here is CASSLTLGTRNSPLHF. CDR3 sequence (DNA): TGTGCCAGCAGTTTAACGTTAGGGACAAGAAATTCACCCCTCCACTTT.

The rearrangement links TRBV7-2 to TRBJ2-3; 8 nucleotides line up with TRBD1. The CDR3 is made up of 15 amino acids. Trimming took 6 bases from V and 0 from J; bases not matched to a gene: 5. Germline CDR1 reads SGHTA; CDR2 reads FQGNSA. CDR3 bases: TGTGCCAGCAGAGCTAGGACAGGGAGCACAGATACGCAGTATTTT. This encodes CASRARTGSTDTQYF.

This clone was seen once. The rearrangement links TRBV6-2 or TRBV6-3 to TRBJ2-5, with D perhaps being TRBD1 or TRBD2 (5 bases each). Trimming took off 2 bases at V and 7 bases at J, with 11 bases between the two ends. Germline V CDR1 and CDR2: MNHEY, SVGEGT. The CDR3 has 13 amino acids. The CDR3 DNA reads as TGTGCCAGCAGTTACAATGCAGGGACGACCCAGTACTTC. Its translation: CASSYNAGTTQYF.

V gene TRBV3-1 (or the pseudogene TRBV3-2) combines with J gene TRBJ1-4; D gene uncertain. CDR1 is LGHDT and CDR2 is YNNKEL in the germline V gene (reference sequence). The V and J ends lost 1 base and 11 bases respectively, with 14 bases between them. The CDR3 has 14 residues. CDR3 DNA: TGTGCCAGCAGCCAAGGAGCCCCGGTAGGGAAACTGTTTTTT. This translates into CASSQGAPVGKLFF.

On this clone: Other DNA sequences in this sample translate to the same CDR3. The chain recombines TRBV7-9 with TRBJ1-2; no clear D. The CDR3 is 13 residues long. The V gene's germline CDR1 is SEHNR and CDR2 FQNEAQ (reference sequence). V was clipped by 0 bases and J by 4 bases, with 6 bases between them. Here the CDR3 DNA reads TGTGCCAGCAGCTTAGCAGGTTTCTATGGCTACACCTTC. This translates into CASSLAGFYGYTF.

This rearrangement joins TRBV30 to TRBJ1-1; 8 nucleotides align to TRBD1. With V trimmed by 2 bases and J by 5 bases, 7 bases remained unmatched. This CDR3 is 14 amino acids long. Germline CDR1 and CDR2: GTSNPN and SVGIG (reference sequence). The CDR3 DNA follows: TGTGCCTGGAGTAGCTGGACAGGGCGAACTGAAGCTTTCTTT. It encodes CAWSSWTGRTEAFF.

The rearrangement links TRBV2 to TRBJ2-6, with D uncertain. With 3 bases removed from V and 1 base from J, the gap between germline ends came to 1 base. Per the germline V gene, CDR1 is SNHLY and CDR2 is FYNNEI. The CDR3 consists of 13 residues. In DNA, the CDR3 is TGTGCCAGCAGTGAGTCTGGGGCCAACGTCCTGACTTTC. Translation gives CASSESGANVLTF.